This TCR beta chain was captured by sequencing in a study of cytomegalovirus exposure and HLA in healthy donors. This clone has only a few counts. Looked up from germline, CDR1 is MNHEY and CDR2 is SVGAGI. The CDR3 loop spans 15 amino acids. V shed 0 bases and J shed 5 bases, with 13 bases lying between them. The primer mix had 60 Vbeta and 13 Jbeta primers. Here immunoSEQ multiplex PCR was the method, and the copy in TCRdb shows in-frame clones only, minus some. The top ten clones hold approximately 3.9% of a sample with 95,000 to 100,000 clones, more than 80% of them seen once. The TCR originated in a man younger than 45 in good health and CMV-seronegative. The sequencing sample was made of PBMCs. The gene calls are TRBV6-5 and TRBJ1-1; possible D gene TRBD1, 5 bases. The CDR3 DNA follows: TGTGCCAGCAGTTACTCGGGGCAGGGCTTAACTGAAGCTTTCTTT. Translated, it gives CASSYSGQGLTEAFF.